The rows below give T cell receptor beta chains drawn from one sample of a study of OX40 agonist ivuxolimab in advanced cancers. Assay used: immunoSEQ multiplex PCR; TCRdb lists only in-frame clones, some missing. The data contain roughly 80,000 clones, roughly 91% of them seen just once; the ten biggest clones take up less than 8%. The sequences come from CD4+ or CD8+ T cells sorted from blood, collected in a trial of the OX40 agonist ivuxolimab. These receptors all come from an adult with an advanced solid tumor such as melanoma, head and neck, liver or kidney cancer. CDR3s include the opening cysteine and the closing phenylalanine or tryptophan. A D gene is named only where the DNA matches it firmly. Clone size is shown for a subset of rows, as once, few, many or a class of expanded clone.

V gene	J gene	clone size	D gene	CDR3 protein	CDR3 DNA
TRBV9	TRBJ2-1	-	TRBD1	CASSSGTGTYNEQFF	TGTGCCAGCAGCTCAGGGACAGGGACCTACAATGAGCAGTTCTTC
TRBV14	TRBJ2-3	-	TRBD2	CASSQPTGTSVSDTQYF	TGTGCCAGCAGCCAACCGACCGGGACTAGCGTCTCAGATACGCAGTATTTT
TRBV5-1	TRBJ1-1	once	-	CASSLEPRNTEAFF	TGCGCCAGCAGCCTCGAACCAAGGAACACTGAAGCTTTCTTT
TRBV6-1	TRBJ1-2	-	-	CASSEVSRGYTF	TGTGCCAGCAGTGAAGTCAGCCGAGGCTACACCTTC
TRBV11-2	TRBJ2-5	-	-	CASSLAYETQYF	TGTGCCAGCAGCTTAGCATACGAGACCCAGTACTTC
TRBV5-5	TRBJ1-6	-	-	CASSLVSNSPLHF	TGTGCCAGCAGCTTGGTTAGTAATTCACCCCTCCACTTT
TRBV5-6	TRBJ1-6	-	-	CASSLPGTSSYNSPLHF	TGTGCCAGCAGCTTGCCCGGGACGTCCTCCTATAATTCACCCCTCCACTTT
TRBV2	TRBJ2-7	-	-	CASITPGLPNEQYF	TGTGCCAGCATTACCCCGGGGCTGCCGAACGAGCAGTACTTC
TRBV5-1	TRBJ2-5	-	-	CASSLRVGQRLETQYF	TGCGCCAGCAGCTTGAGGGTAGGACAGCGTTTAGAGACCCAGTACTTC
TRBV28	TRBJ2-7	-	TRBD1	CASSRTGTGVIEQYF	TGTGCCAGCAGTCGTACCGGGACAGGGGTTATCGAGCAGTACTTC
TRBV28	TRBJ1-2	-	TRBD1	CAITRDRGRADYGYTF	TGTGCCATCACTCGGGACAGGGGGCGCGCGGACTATGGCTACACCTTC
TRBV28	TRBJ1-2	-	-	CASTLGGNYGYTF	TGTGCCAGCACCCTCGGGGGGAACTATGGCTACACCTTC
TRBV11-2	TRBJ2-4	-	-	CASSLSDGHKNIQYF	TGTGCCAGCAGCCTCTCAGATGGACACAAAAACATTCAGTACTTC
TRBV19	TRBJ2-7	-	-	CASSTYGQGVDEQYF	TGTGCCAGTAGTACCTACGGACAAGGGGTGGACGAGCAGTACTTC
TRBV19	TRBJ1-2	-	-	CASSISGEGYTF	TGTGCCAGTAGTATATCAGGGGAGGGCTACACCTTC
TRBV2	TRBJ1-2	-	TRBD1	CASSDRGHGYTF	TGTGCCAGCAGTGACAGGGGGCATGGCTACACCTTC
TRBV7-9	TRBJ2-5	few	TRBD2	CASSLGTSGGVRGETQYF	TGTGCCAGCAGCTTAGGTACTAGCGGGGGTGTCCGGGGAGAGACCCAGTACTTC
TRBV7-2	TRBJ2-3	-	TRBD2	CASSPAGGQYF	TGTGCCAGCAGCCCAGCGGGAGGGCAGTATTTT
TRBV5-1	TRBJ2-1	-	-	CASSLRRGPPNNEQFF	TGCGCCAGCAGCTTGCGGAGGGGCCCACCTAACAATGAGCAGTTCTTC
TRBV6-1	TRBJ1-2	-	-	CASGIGGQGYGYTF	TGTGCCAGCGGTATTGGGGGGCAGGGCTATGGCTACACCTTC
TRBV4-3	TRBJ1-5	-	-	CASSQDIGRVDQPQHF	TGCGCCAGCAGCCAAGATATCGGCAGGGTCGATCAGCCCCAGCATTTT
TRBV5-1	TRBJ2-7	-	-	CASSLAGMPSSYEQYF	TGCGCCAGCAGCTTGGCCGGGATGCCCTCCTCCTACGAGCAGTACTTC
TRBV29-1	TRBJ2-1	-	TRBD2	CSVEGFLGTSGRDNEQFF	TGCAGCGTTGAAGGCTTTTTGGGGACTAGCGGGAGGGACAATGAGCAGTTCTTC
TRBV27	TRBJ2-7	-	TRBD1	CASSPTGIRTMEYF	TGTGCCAGCAGTCCGACAGGGATTAGAACGATGGAGTACTTC
TRBV9	TRBJ1-2	-	-	CASSVATGAPSSHGYTF	TGTGCCAGCAGCGTAGCTACGGGGGCCCCGAGCAGCCATGGCTACACCTTC
TRBV19	TRBJ2-7	-	-	CASSPRGGFSYEQYF	TGTGCCAGTAGCCCCAGGGGGGGCTTCTCCTACGAGCAGTACTTC
TRBV7-3	TRBJ2-2	-	-	CASSSRATGTGELFF	TGTGCCAGCAGCTCCCGGGCCACGGGAACCGGGGAGCTGTTTTTT
TRBV29-1	TRBJ2-1	once	TRBD2	CSGQGAGGPSSYNEQFF	TGCAGCGGCCAAGGGGCGGGAGGGCCCAGCTCCTACAATGAGCAGTTCTTC
TRBV5-1	TRBJ1-1	once	TRBD1	CASSLGQGAPEAFF	TGCGCCAGCAGCTTGGGACAGGGGGCGCCTGAAGCTTTCTTT
TRBV10-2	TRBJ1-1	-	-	CASVRQERTDTEAFF	TGCGCCAGCGTTCGACAGGAGAGGACGGACACTGAAGCTTTCTTT
TRBV5-5	TRBJ1-3	-	-	CASSLAPGNTIYF	TGTGCCAGCAGCTTGGCCCCAGGGAACACCATATATTTT
TRBV9	TRBJ2-2	-	-	CASSAPGINTGELFF	TGTGCCAGCAGCGCCCCCGGGATTAACACCGGGGAGCTGTTTTTT
TRBV28	TRBJ2-1	-	TRBD2	CASPPPRGGRDNEQFF	TGTGCCAGCCCCCCTCCGCGGGGGGGCCGGGACAATGAGCAGTTCTTC
TRBV20-1	TRBJ2-3	-	-	CSAREPDTQYF	TGCAGTGCTAGAGAACCAGATACGCAGTATTTT
TRBV5-5	TRBJ2-1	once	-	CASSLTGPGGNEQFF	TGTGCCAGCAGTTTAACAGGCCCCGGGGGCAATGAGCAGTTCTTC
TRBV28	TRBJ1-1	-	TRBD1	CASSLLGRGRVTEAFF	TGTGCCAGCAGTTTATTAGGCAGGGGGCGCGTAACTGAAGCTTTCTTT
TRBV18	TRBJ1-1	few	-	CASSPSADNTEAFF	TGTGCCAGCTCACCGTCCGCGGATAACACTGAAGCTTTCTTT
TRBV19	TRBJ2-2	-	-	CASSASRANTGELFF	TGTGCCAGTAGTGCTAGCAGAGCGAACACCGGGGAGCTGTTTTTT
TRBV10-2	TRBJ2-7	-	TRBD1	CASRPGQEIEQYF	TGCGCCAGCAGGCCGGGACAGGAGATAGAGCAGTACTTC
TRBV12-5	TRBJ2-2	-	TRBD1	CASAPGGTGVFTGELFF	TGTGCTAGTGCTCCGGGCGGGACAGGGGTTTTCACCGGGGAGCTGTTTTTT
TRBV13	TRBJ2-1	-	-	CASSRIAGAGWNEQFF	TGTGCCAGCAGCCGAATCGCGGGGGCGGGTTGGAATGAGCAGTTCTTC
TRBV14	TRBJ1-4	-	-	CASSRTPQATNEKLFF	TGTGCCAGCAGCCGGACTCCCCAGGCAACTAATGAAAAACTGTTTTTT
TRBV2	TRBJ2-1	-	TRBD2	CASRGLVGSNEQFF	TGTGCCAGCAGGGGACTAGTAGGGAGCAATGAGCAGTTCTTC
TRBV15	TRBJ1-4	-	TRBD1	CATSSRDRAEKLFF	TGTGCCACCAGCAGTAGGGACAGGGCTGAAAAACTGTTTTTT
TRBV7-9	TRBJ2-1	-	-	CASSLYNPGNEQFF	TGTGCCAGCAGCCTCTACAACCCGGGGAATGAGCAGTTCTTC
TRBV11-3	TRBJ2-7	once	TRBD1	CASSLVGDSSLQYF	TGTGCCAGCAGCTTAGTAGGGGACAGCAGCCTGCAGTACTTC
TRBV4-3	TRBJ2-7	once	TRBD1	CASSQVVGDRTYEQYF	TGCGCCAGCAGCCAGGTTGTTGGGGACAGGACCTACGAGCAGTACTTC
TRBV7-9	TRBJ1-2	-	-	CASSSYLRGLDGYTF	TGTGCCAGCAGCTCTTACCTCAGGGGCCTAGATGGCTACACCTTC
TRBV5-6	TRBJ1-2	-	-	CASSLRQDYGYTF	TGTGCCAGCAGCTTGAGACAGGACTATGGCTACACCTTC
TRBV25-1	TRBJ2-5	-	TRBD1	CASSEGRQGTGETQYF	TGTGCCAGCAGTGAGGGGCGACAGGGGACGGGGGAGACCCAGTACTTC
TRBV2	TRBJ1-5	-	-	CASSGPSKQPQHF	TGTGCCAGCAGTGGGCCCAGTAAGCAGCCCCAGCATTTT
TRBV5-1	TRBJ2-1	once	-	CASSLFAADSYNEQFF	TGCGCCAGCAGCTTGTTTGCGGCGGACTCCTACAATGAGCAGTTCTTC
TRBV7-9	TRBJ2-5	few	-	CASGVVGQTQYF	TGTGCCAGCGGCGTCGTCGGACAGACCCAGTACTTC